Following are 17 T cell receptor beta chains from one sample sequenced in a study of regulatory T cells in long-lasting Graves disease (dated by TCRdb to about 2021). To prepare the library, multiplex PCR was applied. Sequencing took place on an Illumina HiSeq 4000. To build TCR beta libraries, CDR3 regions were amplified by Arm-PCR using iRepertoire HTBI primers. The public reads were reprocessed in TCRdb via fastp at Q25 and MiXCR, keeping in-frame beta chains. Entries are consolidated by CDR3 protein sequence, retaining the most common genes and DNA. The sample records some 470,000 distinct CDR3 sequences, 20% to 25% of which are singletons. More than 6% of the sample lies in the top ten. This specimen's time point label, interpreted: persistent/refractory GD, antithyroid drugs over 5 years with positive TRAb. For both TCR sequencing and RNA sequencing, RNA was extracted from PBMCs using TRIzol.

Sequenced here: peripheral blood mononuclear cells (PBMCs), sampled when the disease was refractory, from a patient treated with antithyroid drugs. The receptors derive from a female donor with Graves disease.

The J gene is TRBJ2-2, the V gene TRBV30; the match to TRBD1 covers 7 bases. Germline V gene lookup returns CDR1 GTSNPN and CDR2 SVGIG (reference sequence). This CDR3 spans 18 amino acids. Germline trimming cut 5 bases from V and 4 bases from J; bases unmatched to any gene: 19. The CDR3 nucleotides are TGTGCCTGGCCCCCCGGCGGTGACAGGGATATTCGCACCGGGGAGCTGTTTTTT. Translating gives CAWPPGGDRDIRTGELFF.

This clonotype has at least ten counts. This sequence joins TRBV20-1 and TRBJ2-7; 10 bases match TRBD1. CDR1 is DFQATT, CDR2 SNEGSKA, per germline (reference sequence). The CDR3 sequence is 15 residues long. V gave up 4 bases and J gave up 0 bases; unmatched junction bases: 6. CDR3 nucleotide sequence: TGCAGTGCTACTAACCGGGACAGGGGCTCCTACGAGCAGTACTTC. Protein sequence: CSATNRDRGSYEQYF.

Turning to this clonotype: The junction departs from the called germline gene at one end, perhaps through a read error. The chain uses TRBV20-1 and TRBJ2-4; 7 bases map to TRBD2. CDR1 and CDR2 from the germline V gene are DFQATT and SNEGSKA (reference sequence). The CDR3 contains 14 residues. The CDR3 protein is CSALNFRGENIRYF. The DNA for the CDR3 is TGCAGTGCTTTAAATTTTCGGGGGGAAAACATTCGGTACTTC.

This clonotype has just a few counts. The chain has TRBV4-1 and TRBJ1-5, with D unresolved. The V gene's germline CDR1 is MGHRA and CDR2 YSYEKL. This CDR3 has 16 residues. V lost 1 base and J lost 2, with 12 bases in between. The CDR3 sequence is CASSQVWAEGNQPQHF. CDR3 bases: TGCGCCAGCAGCCAAGTCTGGGCAGAGGGCAATCAGCCCCAGCATTTT.

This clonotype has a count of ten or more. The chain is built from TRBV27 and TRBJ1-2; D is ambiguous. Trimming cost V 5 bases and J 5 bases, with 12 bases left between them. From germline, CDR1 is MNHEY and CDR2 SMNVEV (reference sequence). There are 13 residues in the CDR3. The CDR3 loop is CASSTADGYGYTF. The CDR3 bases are TGTGCCAGCAGTACCGCCGATGGGTATGGCTACACCTTC.

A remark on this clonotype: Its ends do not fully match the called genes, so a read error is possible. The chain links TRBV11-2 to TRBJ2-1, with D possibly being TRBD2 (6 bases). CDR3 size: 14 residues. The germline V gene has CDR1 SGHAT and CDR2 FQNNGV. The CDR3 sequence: CASNLDRDSSGQFF. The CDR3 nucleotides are TGTGCCAGCAACTTAGACCGGGACTCTTCGGGGCAGTTCTTC.

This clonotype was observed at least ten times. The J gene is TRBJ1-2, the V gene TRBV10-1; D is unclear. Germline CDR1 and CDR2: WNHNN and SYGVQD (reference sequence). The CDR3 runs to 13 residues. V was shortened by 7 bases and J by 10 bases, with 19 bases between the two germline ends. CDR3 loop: CASNPVGDPAYTF. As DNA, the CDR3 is TGCGCCAGCAATCCCGTCGGGGATCCAGCCTACACCTTC.

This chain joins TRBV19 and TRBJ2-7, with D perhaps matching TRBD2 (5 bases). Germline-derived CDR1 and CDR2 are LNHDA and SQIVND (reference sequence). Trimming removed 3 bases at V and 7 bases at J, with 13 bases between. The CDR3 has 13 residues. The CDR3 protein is CASSITEDLEQYF. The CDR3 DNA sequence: TGTGCCAGTAGTATCACGGAGGATCTGGAGCAGTACTTC.

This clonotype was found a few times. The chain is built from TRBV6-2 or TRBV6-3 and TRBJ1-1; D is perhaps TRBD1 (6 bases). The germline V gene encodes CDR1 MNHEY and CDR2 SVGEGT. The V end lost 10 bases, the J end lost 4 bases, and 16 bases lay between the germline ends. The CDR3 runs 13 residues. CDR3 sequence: CANNLRGGTEAFF. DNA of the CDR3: TGTGCCAACAACTTAAGGGGGGGCACTGAAGCTTTCTTT.

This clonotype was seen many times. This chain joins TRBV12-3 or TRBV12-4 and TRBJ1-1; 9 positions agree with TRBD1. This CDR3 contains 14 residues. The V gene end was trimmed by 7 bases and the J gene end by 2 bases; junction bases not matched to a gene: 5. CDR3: CASKATGGNTEAFF. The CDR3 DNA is TGTGCCAGCAAGGCGACAGGGGGTAACACTGAAGCTTTCTTT.

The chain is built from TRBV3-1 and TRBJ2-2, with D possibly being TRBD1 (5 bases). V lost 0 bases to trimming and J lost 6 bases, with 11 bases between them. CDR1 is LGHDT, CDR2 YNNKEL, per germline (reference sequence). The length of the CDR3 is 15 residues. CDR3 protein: CASSQDWAGPGELFF. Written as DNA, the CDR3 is TGTGCCAGCAGCCAAGACTGGGCAGGGCCCGGGGAGCTGTTTTTT.

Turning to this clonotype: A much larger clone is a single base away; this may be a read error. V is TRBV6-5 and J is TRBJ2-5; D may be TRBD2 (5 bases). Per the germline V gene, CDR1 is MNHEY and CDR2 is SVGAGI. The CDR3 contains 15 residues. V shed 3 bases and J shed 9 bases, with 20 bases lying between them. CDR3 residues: CASSYLSGIGEAQYF. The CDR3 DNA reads TGTGCCAGCAGTTATCTCTCGGGGATCGGCGAGGCCCAGTACTTC.

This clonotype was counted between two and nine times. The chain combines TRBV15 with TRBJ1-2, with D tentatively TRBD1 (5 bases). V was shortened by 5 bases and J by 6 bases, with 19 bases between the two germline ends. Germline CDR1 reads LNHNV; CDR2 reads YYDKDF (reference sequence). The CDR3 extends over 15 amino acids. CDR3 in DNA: TGTGCCACCAGCTCCCGACAGCGGAAGGGAGATGGCTACACCTTC. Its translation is CATSSRQRKGDGYTF. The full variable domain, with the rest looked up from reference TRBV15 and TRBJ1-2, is DAMVIQNPRYQVTQFGKPVTLSCSQTLNHNVMYWYQQKSSQAPKLLFHYYDKDFNNEADTPDNFQSRRPNTSFCFLDIRSPGLGDTAMYLCATSSRQRKGDGYTFGSGTRLTVV.

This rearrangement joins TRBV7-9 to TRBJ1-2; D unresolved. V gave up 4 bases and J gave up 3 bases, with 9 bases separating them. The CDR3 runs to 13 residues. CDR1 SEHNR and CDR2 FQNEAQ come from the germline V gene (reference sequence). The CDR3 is CASSSSVDYGYTF. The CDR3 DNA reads TGTGCCAGCAGCTCGTCAGTTGACTATGGCTACACCTTC.

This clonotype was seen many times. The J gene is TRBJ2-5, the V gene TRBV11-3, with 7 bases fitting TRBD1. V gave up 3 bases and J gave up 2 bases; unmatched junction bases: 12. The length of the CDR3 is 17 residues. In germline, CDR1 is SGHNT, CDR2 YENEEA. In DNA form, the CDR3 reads TGTGCCAGCAGCTTCCACCGCCCCGGGACAGCACAAGAGACCCAGTACTTC. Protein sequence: CASSFHRPGTAQETQYF.

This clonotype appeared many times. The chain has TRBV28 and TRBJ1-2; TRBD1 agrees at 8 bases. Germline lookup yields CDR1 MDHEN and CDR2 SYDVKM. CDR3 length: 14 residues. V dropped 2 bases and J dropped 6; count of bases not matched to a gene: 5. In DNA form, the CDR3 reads TGTGCCAGCAGTTTAAGGACAGGGCTCGATGGCTACACCTTC. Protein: CASSLRTGLDGYTF.

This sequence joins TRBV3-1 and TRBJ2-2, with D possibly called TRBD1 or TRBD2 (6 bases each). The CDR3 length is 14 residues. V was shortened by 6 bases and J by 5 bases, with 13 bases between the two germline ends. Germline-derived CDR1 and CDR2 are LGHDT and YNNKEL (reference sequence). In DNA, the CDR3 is TGTGCCAGCAGAGGGTGGGGGGCGACCGGGGAGCTGTTTTTT. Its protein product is CASRGWGATGELFF.